These 22 T cell receptor beta chains came from one sample sequenced in a study of blood T cell repertoires in COVID-19. Assay: immunoSEQ multiplex PCR; the TCRdb copy retains only in-frame clones and omits some. Among 150,000 to 200,000 clones listed, roughly 86% were seen once. The sample comprised peripheral blood. Receptor source: an elderly woman in a cohort sampled during active or convalescent COVID-19.

The chain carries TRBV7-6 and TRBJ1-1, with D possibly being TRBD1 (6 bases). Germline CDR1 reads SGHVS; CDR2 reads FNYEAQ. The CDR3 spans 11 residues. V gave up 6 bases and J gave up 8 bases, with 10 bases separating them. The CDR3 spells CASRSTGEAFF. CDR3 nucleotides: TGTGCCAGCAGATCTACAGGGGAAGCTTTCTTT.

The genes are TRBV6-1 and TRBJ1-6, with D perhaps TRBD1 (6 bases). With 0 bases removed from V and 9 bases from J, the gap between germline ends came to 15 bases. The CDR3 runs 16 residues. CDR1 and CDR2 (germline): MNHNS, SASEGT. The CDR3 sequence: CASSEASDSAGSPLHF. As DNA, the CDR3 is TGTGCCAGCAGTGAAGCGTCGGACAGCGCGGGTTCACCCCTCCACTTT.

As to this clone: In the same sample, other DNA sequences code for this CDR3. The CDR3 is CASSQVGGGETQYF. The CDR3 DNA is TGCGCCAGCAGCCAAGTGGGGGGGGGAGAGACCCAGTACTTC. The rearrangement uses TRBV4-1 and TRBJ2-5, with 7 bases lining up with TRBD2. Germline V gene sequence: CDR1 MGHRA, CDR2 YSYEKL. The CDR3 contains 14 residues. The V and J ends lost 1 base and 4 bases, in that order; junction bases with no gene match: 3.

This clone was counted a few times. The chain employs TRBV3-1 (or the pseudogene TRBV3-2) and TRBJ1-5; 8 positions match TRBD1. J was trimmed by 3 bases and V by 6 bases; bases with no gene match: 16. Germline loops: CDR1 LGHDT, CDR2 YNNKEL (reference sequence). This CDR3 comprises 18 residues. The CDR3 bases are TGTGCCAGCAGTCTGCGGGCAGGGGGCCTTGGTGACAATCAGCCCCAGCATTTT. Translating it yields CASSLRAGGLGDNQPQHF.

This chain links TRBV27 with TRBJ1-5; D gene unclear. The CDR3 extends over 13 amino acids. V shed 6 bases and J shed 2 bases, with 8 bases lying between them. CDR1 is MNHEY, CDR2 SMNVEV, per germline (reference sequence). CDR3 in DNA: TGTGCCAGCAGACGGGTGGGCAATCAGCCCCAGCATTTT. The encoded protein is CASRRVGNQPQHF.

CDR3 coding DNA: TGTGCCAGCAGCAAGCGGGGGGCCATCTCTGGAAACACCATATATTTT. Translating it yields CASSKRGAISGNTIYF. The gene calls are TRBV21-1 and TRBJ1-3. TRBV21-1 represents a pseudogene. This CDR3 is 16 amino acids long.

The chain joins TRBV10-3 to TRBJ2-5; 13 bases match TRBD2. CDR1 ENHRY and CDR2 SYGVKD come from the germline V gene. Trimming took 6 bases from V and 3 from J; bases not matched to a gene: 13. This CDR3 contains 18 residues. The CDR3 spells CAISGGGTSGINKETQYF. DNA of the CDR3: TGTGCCATCAGCGGGGGGGGGACTAGCGGGATAAACAAAGAGACCCAGTACTTC.

This clone was recorded at least ten times. V usage is TRBV30 and J usage is TRBJ2-7; TRBD2 is a possible D gene (5 bases). Germline values: CDR1 GTSNPN, CDR2 SVGIG (reference sequence). Trimming took off 0 bases at V and 3 bases at J, with 6 bases between the two ends. This CDR3 region has 12 residues. CDR3 loop: CAWSVGGYEQYV. CDR3 DNA sequence: TGTGCCTGGAGTGTTGGAGGCTACGAGCAGTACGTC.

The chain has TRBV9 and TRBJ1-3; perhaps TRBD1 as D (6 bases). The CDR3 loop spans 15 amino acids. Trimming removed 4 bases at V and 0 bases at J, with 11 bases between. Germline V lookup: CDR1 SGDLS, CDR2 YYNGEE. This chain's CDR3 is CASSLDRNSGNTIYF. In nucleotides, the CDR3 is TGTGCCAGCAGCCTAGACAGGAACTCTGGAAACACCATATATTTT.

This chain connects TRBV5-1 to TRBJ2-3; tentatively, D is TRBD1 (6 bases). The germline V and J ends were trimmed by 6 bases and 2 bases, with 13 bases remaining between them. In germline, CDR1 is SGHRS, CDR2 YFSETQ. The length of the CDR3 is 14 residues. The CDR3 here is CASNPGQITDTQYF. Written as DNA, the CDR3 is TGCGCCAGCAACCCGGGACAAATCACAGATACGCAGTATTTT.

The chain couples TRBV28 to TRBJ1-2, with 8 bases identical to TRBD1. The CDR3 has 14 amino acids. V was pared by 3 bases and J by 7 bases, with 7 bases of the junction left unmatched. From germline, CDR1 is MDHEN and CDR2 SYDVKM. The CDR3 nucleotides read TGTGCCAGCAGTTTGTCCAGGGGGCTAGGTGGCTACACCTTC. This encodes CASSLSRGLGGYTF.

The rearrangement joins TRBV27 to TRBJ2-1, with D tentatively TRBD2 (5 bases). CDR1 is MNHEY and CDR2 is SMNVEV in the germline V gene (reference sequence). This CDR3 has 15 residues. Between the trimmed V and J ends, which lost 1 base and 10 bases, there was a span of 17 bases. CDR3 loop: CASSLYVGAWREQFF. CDR3 nucleotides: TGTGCCAGCAGTTTATATGTGGGCGCTTGGAGGGAGCAGTTCTTC.

This clone was detected a few times. The V gene is TRBV3-1 (or the pseudogene TRBV3-2), the J gene TRBJ2-7; 8 nucleotides agree with TRBD2. Trimming removed 4 bases from V and 0 bases from J; junction bases left unmatched: 2. The germline V gene encodes CDR1 LGHDT and CDR2 YNNKEL (reference sequence). This CDR3 is built from 14 residues. The CDR3 loop reads CASSLSGSSYEQYF. In DNA form, the CDR3 reads TGTGCCAGCAGCCTGAGCGGGAGCTCCTACGAGCAGTACTTC.

The chain recombines TRBV9 with TRBJ2-1, with 8 bases that match TRBD2. CDR1 is SGDLS, CDR2 YYNGEE, per germline. The junction had 12 bases not matched to a gene; V was cut back by 4 bases and J by 9 bases. The CDR3 sequence is 15 residues long. CDR3 sequence reads: CASSPGLGEVGEQFF. CDR3 sequence (DNA): TGTGCCAGCAGCCCGGGACTAGGGGAGGTTGGTGAGCAGTTCTTC.

This clone was seen once. The V and J genes are TRBV30 and TRBJ1-5; D remains ambiguous. CDR1 is GTSNPN, CDR2 SVGIG, per germline (reference sequence). The V end was cut by 1 base, the J end by 0 bases, with 7 bases between. CDR3 length: 14 residues. The CDR3 region is CAWSGSVSNQPQHF. In nucleotides, the CDR3 is TGTGCCTGGAGTGGATCGGTTAGCAATCAGCCCCAGCATTTT.

This clone appeared a single time. V is TRBV5-1 and J is TRBJ2-1; 9 bases match TRBD2. This CDR3 has 14 residues. V shed 0 bases and J 10 bases; nucleotides not matched to a gene: 5. Germline CDR1 is SGHRS and CDR2 is YFSETQ. CDR3 in amino acids: CASSLGGGASEQFF. The CDR3 coding sequence is TGCGCCAGCAGCTTGGGCGGGGGGGCCTCCGAGCAGTTCTTC.

V usage is TRBV27 and J usage is TRBJ2-1; tentatively, D is TRBD1 (6 bases). Germline V gives CDR1 MNHEY, CDR2 SMNVEV (reference sequence). Deletions cut 2 bases from V and 0 bases from J, with 8 bases between. The CDR3 length is 15 residues. CDR3 residues: CASSLQGHSYNEQFF. The CDR3 nucleotides are TGTGCCAGCAGTTTACAGGGGCACTCCTACAATGAGCAGTTCTTC.

The V and J genes are TRBV14 and TRBJ1-2; a possible D gene is TRBD1 (6 bases). The germline V gene encodes CDR1 SGHDN and CDR2 FVKESK. This CDR3 is 14 amino acids long. Between the trimmed V and J ends, which lost 5 bases and 0 bases, there was a span of 10 bases. CDR3: CASSKDSPNYGYTF. Here the CDR3 DNA reads TGTGCCAGCAGCAAGGACAGCCCTAACTATGGCTACACCTTC. The full variable domain, completed using reference TRBV14 and TRBJ1-2, is EAGVTQFPSHSVIEKGQTVTLRCDPISGHDNLYWYRRVMGKEIKFLLHFVKESKQDESGMPNNRFLAERTGGTYSTLKVQPAELEDSGVYFCASSKDSPNYGYTFGSGTRLTVV.

This clone has a single count. This chain connects TRBV27 to TRBJ2-7, with 9 bases lining up with TRBD1. This CDR3 spans 12 amino acids. The J segment lost 5 bases and the V segment lost 11 bases, leaving 7 bases of the junction unmatched. The V gene's germline CDR1 is MNHEY and CDR2 SMNVEV (reference sequence). CDR3 in amino acids: CAGYRGPDEQYF. The CDR3 nucleotides read TGTGCCGGGTACAGGGGGCCCGACGAGCAGTACTTC.

The chain recombines TRBV2 with TRBJ2-3; 12 positions agree with TRBD2. Germline V gives CDR1 SNHLY, CDR2 FYNNEI. Losses at the gene ends were 8 bases for V and 5 bases for J; bases not matched to a gene: 2. The CDR3 consists of 13 residues. CDR3 nucleotide sequence: TGTGCCAGCCTGGGACTAGCGGGAGATACGCAGTATTTT. Protein: CASLGLAGDTQYF.

J is TRBJ1-4 and V is TRBV5-6, with TRBD1 matching over 7 bases. Germline CDR1 reads SGHDT; CDR2 reads YYEEEE. The length of the CDR3 is 17 residues. The V gene end was trimmed by 0 bases and the J gene end by 8 bases; junction bases not matched to a gene: 13. CDR3 protein: CASSLGPRQGKNEKLFF. CDR3 sequence (DNA): TGTGCCAGCAGCTTGGGGCCTAGACAGGGCAAAAACGAAAAACTGTTTTTT.

This clone was seen once. Here the CDR3 DNA reads TGTGCCACCAGTGAATACCGGTGGTCTGTTCGGTCCTACAATGAGCAGTTCTTC. As protein: CATSEYRWSVRSYNEQFF. The chain carries TRBV24-1 and TRBJ2-1, with D uncertain. In germline, CDR1 is KGHDR, CDR2 SFDVKD. This CDR3 comprises 18 residues. V shed 4 bases and J shed 1 base, with 19 bases lying between them.